These 24 T cell receptor beta chains came from one sample sequenced in a study of cytomegalovirus exposure and HLA in healthy donors. The PCR was carried out with 60 Vbeta primers and 13 Jbeta primers. The data were produced by immunoSEQ multiplex PCR, yet TCRdb's version contains in-frame clones alone and is incomplete. The repertoire has 100,000 to 130,000 clones, approximately 80% of them found once; the top ten carry about 4.3%. Sequenced input: PBMCs. The receptors were sampled from a male donor in good health and CMV-seronegative.

This clone has a handful of counts. V gene TRBV5-4 combines with J gene TRBJ2-2; D is ambiguous. V was pared by 0 bases and J by 1 base, with 4 bases between. This CDR3 region has 14 residues. From germline, CDR1 is SGHNT and CDR2 YYREEE (reference sequence). This chain's CDR3 is CASSLDKNTGELFF. CDR3 bases: TGTGCCAGCAGCTTGGACAAGAACACCGGGGAGCTGTTTTTT.

V and J are TRBV7-3 and TRBJ2-1; 7 positions match TRBD2. V lost 2 bases to trimming and J lost 10 bases; unmatched junction nucleotides: 8. The CDR3 has 14 residues. Germline loops: CDR1 SGHTA, CDR2 FQGTGA. CDR3 amino acids: CASSLLTSSGEQFF. CDR3 DNA: TGTGCCAGCAGCTTATTGACTAGCTCAGGGGAGCAGTTCTTC.

The chain combines TRBV7-8 with TRBJ2-2, with no clear D. CDR1 and CDR2 from the germline V gene are SGHVS and FQNEAQ. V shed 5 bases and J shed 7 bases, with 8 bases lying between them. CDR3 length: 12 amino acids. The CDR3: CASSRTVGELFF. CDR3 coding DNA: TGTGCCAGCAGCAGAACAGTCGGGGAGCTGTTTTTT.

The chain links TRBV7-2 to TRBJ2-7; weak D call: TRBD1 (6 bases). CDR3 length: 17 amino acids. The V end was cut by 4 bases, the J end by 2 bases, with 21 bases between. Per the germline V gene, CDR1 is SGHTA and CDR2 is FQGNSA. CDR3 residues: CASSSPRKNRATYEQYF. Written as DNA, the CDR3 is TGTGCCAGCAGCTCGCCACGGAAGAACAGGGCCACCTACGAGCAGTACTTC.

This clone was detected once. V usage is TRBV13 and J usage is TRBJ2-1, with 8 bases lining up with TRBD2. The CDR3 is 14 amino acids. The V gene's germline CDR1 is PRHDT and CDR2 FYEKMQ (reference sequence). Trimming removed 7 bases from V and 6 bases from J; junction bases left unmatched: 8. CDR3 residues: CASTERERPNEQFF. CDR3 bases: TGTGCCAGCACCGAGCGGGAGAGACCCAATGAGCAGTTCTTC.

The chain has TRBV27 and TRBJ1-1; 7 bases agree with TRBD1. The CDR3 has 16 residues. CDR1 is MNHEY, CDR2 SMNVEV, per germline (reference sequence). Trimming removed 6 bases from V and 2 bases from J; junction bases left unmatched: 12. CDR3 nucleotide sequence: TGTGCCAGCAGGACAGGGTATAGTTTAATCAACACTGAAGCTTTCTTT. Amino acids: CASRTGYSLINTEAFF.

This chain uses TRBV13 with TRBJ2-1, with D perhaps matching TRBD2 (6 bases). Trimming shortened V by 1 base and J by 0 bases, and 13 bases separated the two germline ends. Germline CDR1 PRHDT, CDR2 FYEKMQ (reference sequence). The CDR3 has 17 amino acids. CDR3 sequence reads: CASSLVAALHSYNEQFF. The CDR3 DNA is TGTGCCAGCAGCTTAGTAGCGGCGCTCCACTCCTACAATGAGCAGTTCTTC.

This chain connects TRBV5-4 to TRBJ2-7, with TRBD1 matching over 11 bases. The CDR3 totals 14 residues. V lost 3 bases to trimming and J lost 4 bases; unmatched junction nucleotides: 3. Germline-derived CDR1 and CDR2 are SGHNT and YYREEE (reference sequence). The CDR3 sequence: CASSSGQGAYEQYF. The CDR3 DNA reads TGTGCCAGCAGCTCCGGACAGGGGGCGTACGAGCAGTACTTC.

The chain employs TRBV2 and TRBJ2-2; TRBD1 agrees at 10 bases. The CDR3 covers 15 residues. V lost 6 bases and J lost 4; bases outside the gene matches: 5. Looked up from germline, CDR1 is SNHLY and CDR2 is FYNNEI. DNA of the CDR3: TGTGCCAGCAGGGGACAGGGGACGGGCACCGGGGAGCTGTTTTTT. It encodes CASRGQGTGTGELFF.

V and J are TRBV5-1 and TRBJ2-7, with TRBD2 matching over 8 bases. CDR1 is SGHRS and CDR2 is YFSETQ in the germline V gene. V was pared by 0 bases and J by 5 bases, with 13 bases of the junction left unmatched. The length of the CDR3 is 17 residues. This CDR3 reads CASSLEVVAGTVDEQYF. The CDR3 region has the DNA TGCGCCAGCAGCTTGGAAGTGGTAGCGGGAACAGTCGACGAGCAGTACTTC.

J is TRBJ1-5 and V is TRBV28; D is undetermined. CDR3 size: 12 residues. Germline CDR1 is MDHEN and CDR2 is SYDVKM. Trimming took 2 bases from V and 7 from J, leaving 6 bases between them. The CDR3 DNA follows: TGTGCCAGCAGTTTAAGGGAGCAGCCCCAGCATTTT. It specifies CASSLREQPQHF.

The rearrangement uses TRBV7-2 and TRBJ2-7; 9 nucleotides align to TRBD2. V dropped 7 bases and J dropped 4; count of bases not matched to a gene: 8. This CDR3 has 14 residues. The germline V gene has CDR1 SGHTA and CDR2 FQGNSA. The CDR3 DNA is TGTGCCAGCACTCAGACTAGCGGAAGATACGAGCAGTACTTC. It specifies CASTQTSGRYEQYF. Full variable domain (outside the CDR3, taken from reference TRBV7-2 and TRBJ2-7): GAGVSQSPSNKVTEKGKDVELRCDPISGHTALYWYRQSLGQGLEFLIYFQGNSAPDKSGLPSDRFSAERTGGSVSTLTIQRTQQEDSAVYLCASTQTSGRYEQYFGPGTRLTVT.

The rearrangement uses TRBV28 and TRBJ1-6, with 10 bases that match TRBD1. CDR3 size: 16 residues. Per the germline V gene, CDR1 is MDHEN and CDR2 is SYDVKM. V lost 6 bases, J lost 8 bases, and 10 bases stayed unmatched. The CDR3 region has the DNA TGTGCCAGCAGACCCTTCTCCGGGACAGGGGATTCACCCCTCCACTTT. This codes for CASRPFSGTGDSPLHF.

The V gene is TRBV6-1, the J gene TRBJ2-7, with TRBD1 as a possible D gene (5 bases). The CDR3 has 14 amino acids. In germline, CDR1 is MNHNS, CDR2 SASEGT. V was shortened by 4 bases and J by 4 bases, with 14 bases between the two germline ends. The CDR3 loop is CASSGQGLFYEQYF. The DNA of the CDR3 is TGTGCCAGCAGTGGCCAGGGCCTCTTTTACGAGCAGTACTTC.

The chain links TRBV2 to TRBJ1-5; 8 bases map to TRBD1. CDR1 and CDR2 from the germline V gene are SNHLY and FYNNEI. The J segment lost 2 bases and the V segment lost 7 bases, leaving 7 bases of the junction unmatched. CDR3 size: 15 residues. CDR3 in DNA: TGTGCCAGCATTGCAGGGGGCTCAGGCAATCAGCCCCAGCATTTT. Translation gives CASIAGGSGNQPQHF.

CDR3 DNA sequence: TGTGCCAGCAGTGAAGACAACTCTGGGGCCAACGTCCTGACTTTC. The encoded protein is CASSEDNSGANVLTF. This chain uses TRBV6-1 with TRBJ2-6; D gene ambiguous. Trimming took off 1 base at V and 0 bases at J, with 4 bases between the two ends. There are 15 residues in the CDR3. Looked up from germline, CDR1 is MNHNS and CDR2 is SASEGT.

This clone was seen only a few times. The gene calls are TRBV6-5 and TRBJ1-2; 7 positions match TRBD1. Germline assignment: CDR1 MNHEY and CDR2 SVGAGI. V lost 6 bases, J lost 3 bases, and 4 bases stayed unmatched. The CDR3 runs 13 residues. The CDR3 region has the DNA TGTGCCAGCAGCCCCGGGACAGACTATGGCTACACCTTC. This codes for CASSPGTDYGYTF.

In its sample, this clone was seen once. This sequence joins TRBV4-2 and TRBJ2-1, with 7 positions matching TRBD2. V was clipped by 1 base and J by 7 bases; unmatched bases: 10. Germline assignment: CDR1 LGHNA and CDR2 YNFKEQ. This CDR3 spans 16 amino acids. CDR3 region: CASSQVLGSGTNEQFF. CDR3 in DNA: TGTGCCAGCAGCCAAGTATTGGGCAGCGGGACGAATGAGCAGTTCTTC.

The chain links TRBV20-1 to TRBJ2-1; D gene ambiguous. V lost 5 bases and J 8 bases, leaving 10 bases between the germline ends. The CDR3 spans 11 residues. Germline CDR1 is DFQATT and CDR2 is SNEGSKA (reference sequence). The CDR3 reads CSADLEHEQFF. CDR3 sequence (DNA): TGCAGTGCTGATCTCGAGCATGAGCAGTTCTTC.

Only a few counts were recorded for this clone. The J gene is TRBJ1-1, the V gene TRBV6-5; no clear D gene. V was pared by 5 bases and J by 7 bases, with 17 bases between. The CDR3 totals 14 residues. CDR1 and CDR2 (germline): MNHEY, SVGAGI. The CDR3 is CASSPYRTSSEAFF. Written as DNA, the CDR3 is TGTGCCAGCAGTCCTTACCGAACCTCGAGTGAAGCTTTCTTT.

The chain employs TRBV4-1 and TRBJ2-2; 8 nucleotides align to TRBD2. The CDR3 covers 16 residues. Germline V gives CDR1 MGHRA, CDR2 YSYEKL. Trimming took 3 bases from V and 2 from J; bases not matched to a gene: 5. CDR3: CASSHRAGDNTGELFF. Written as DNA, the CDR3 is TGCGCCAGCAGCCACCGAGCGGGGGATAACACCGGGGAGCTGTTTTTT.

The V call is TRBV9, the J call TRBJ1-1; D perhaps matches TRBD1 (5 bases). From germline, CDR1 is SGDLS and CDR2 YYNGEE. V lost 3 bases and J 3 bases, leaving 9 bases between the germline ends. There are 13 residues in the CDR3. CDR3 DNA: TGTGCCAGCAGCGGCCGACAGTACACTGAAGCTTTCTTT. As protein: CASSGRQYTEAFF.

This clone has just one count. The rearrangement joins TRBV7-9 to TRBJ2-4; D unresolved. V lost 8 bases and J 0 bases, leaving 11 bases between the germline ends. The CDR3 consists of 14 residues. Per germline, CDR1 SEHNR and CDR2 FQNEAQ (reference sequence). CDR3 sequence (DNA): TGTGCCAGCGCGAACCTCCTAGCCAAAAACATTCAGTACTTC. Translating it yields CASANLLAKNIQYF.

The rearrangement uses TRBV6-1 and TRBJ2-7; 7 bases fit TRBD2. The V gene end was trimmed by 7 bases and the J gene end by 0 bases; junction bases not matched to a gene: 6. This CDR3 has 14 residues. Per germline, CDR1 MNHNS and CDR2 SASEGT. CDR3 amino acids: CASNRDYRSYEQYF. The CDR3 DNA sequence: TGTGCCAGCAATAGGGACTACCGCTCCTACGAGCAGTACTTC.